This TCR beta chain was obtained from a study of shared clonotypes between healthy human individuals. As defined, naive CD8 cells were CD45RO-negative and positively selected for CCR7, with terminally differentiated effector memory CD45RA+ cells excluded. Donors included only healthy HIV-negative adults lacking recent acute infections or vaccinations. The table lists this clone with a count of one. Per the original data handling: As immunoSEQ supplied junction-only sequences (without quality scores), filtering differed. TCRdb's table, derived via immunoSEQ multiplex PCR, lists solely in-frame clones and lacks some. Clone size and V and J calls were adopted from that table, with D and trimming inferred from the DNA. The table shows some 2 million clones, with just under 95% occurring only once. The length of the CDR3 is 15 residues. V gave up 5 bases and J gave up 0 bases; unmatched junction bases: 3. Germline-derived CDR1 and CDR2 are SGHAT and FQNNGV.

The origin of this receptor is a man aged 18 to 30 in good health. The chain combines TRBV11-2 with TRBJ2-7, with 11 bases matching TRBD2. The sequenced sample consisted of naive CD8+ T cells sorted from blood. CDR3 residues: CASSATSGSSYEQYF. Written as DNA, the CDR3 is TGTGCCAGCAGCGCAACTAGCGGGAGCTCCTACGAGCAGTACTTC. The complete variable domain, with remaining parts taken from reference TRBV11-2 and TRBJ2-7, reads EAGVAQSPRYKIIEKRQSVAFWCNPISGHATLYWYQQILGQGPKLLIQFQNNGVVDDSQLPKDRFSAERLKGVDSTLKIQPAKLEDSAVYLCASSATSGSSYEQYFGPGTRLTVT.